The 30 T cell receptor beta chains below all came from one sample that was sequenced in a study of shared clonotypes between healthy human individuals (TCRdb year 2020). Library method: the immunoSEQ multiplex PCR assay. In TCRdb, the immuneACCESS table is reduced to in-frame sequences with V and J assigned. These tables do not hold every clone; where another copy was compared, an unresolved V gene accounts for under half, and the others remain unexplained. The sample table shows 1.6 million or so clones, and approximately 98.5% are seen once. 0.36% of the sample rests with the top ten. Sequencing input: naive CD4+ T cells sorted from blood. The cell subset or site label of this sample denotes: CD45RA+ positively selected. The origin of the receptors is a man aged 25-40 years in good health.

The gene calls are TRBV30 and TRBJ2-5; 13 positions match TRBD2. J gave up 7 bases and V 5 bases, and 7 bases lay outside the gene matches. Germline-derived CDR1 and CDR2 are GTSNPN and SVGIG (reference sequence). CDR3 size: 14 residues. The CDR3 sequence is CAWSGLAGLVTQYF. The CDR3 DNA reads as TGTGCCTGGTCGGGACTAGCGGGATTGGTGACCCAGTACTTC.

This chain connects TRBV11-2 to TRBJ1-2; 11 positions agree with TRBD1. Trimming at V came to 6 bases and at J to 3 bases, leaving 9 bases not matched to a gene. The length of the CDR3 is 16 residues. CDR1 and CDR2 from the germline V gene are SGHAT and FQNNGV. DNA for the CDR3: TGTGCCAGCAGTCGAGGACAGGGGGCGCCGCACTATGGCTACACCTTC. Protein product: CASSRGQGAPHYGYTF.

The V and J genes are TRBV7-2 and TRBJ1-1; 7 nucleotides align to TRBD1. This CDR3 is built from 13 residues. J gave up 5 bases and V 4 bases, and 4 bases lay outside the gene matches. The V gene's germline CDR1 is SGHTA and CDR2 FQGNSA. Here the CDR3 reads CASSSRTGTEAFF. The CDR3 DNA reads as TGTGCCAGCAGCTCAAGGACAGGTACTGAAGCTTTCTTT.

This chain links TRBV7-8 with TRBJ1-5, with TRBD1 matching over 9 bases. The CDR3 sequence is 17 residues long. The V segment lost 5 bases and the J segment 10 bases; nucleotides outside the gene matches: 18. Germline values: CDR1 SGHVS, CDR2 FQNEAQ. CDR3 DNA: TGTGCCAGCAGCCCCCAAGCCTTGACAGGGGGGTCCGGACCCCAGCATTTT. Translating it yields CASSPQALTGGSGPQHF.

The rearrangement links TRBV5-1 to TRBJ2-2; D may be TRBD1 (6 bases). CDR1 is SGHRS and CDR2 is YFSETQ in the germline V gene. The V end was cut by 3 bases, the J end by 3 bases, with 15 bases between. The CDR3 loop spans 16 amino acids. In DNA form, the CDR3 reads TGCGCCAGCAGCTCAAATACAGGGCCGGACACCGGGGAGCTGTTTTTT. It yields the protein CASSSNTGPDTGELFF.

The V and J genes are TRBV5-6 and TRBJ2-7; TRBD2 aligns across 16 bases. The CDR3 length is 16 residues. The ends lost 4 bases at V and 2 bases at J; junction bases unmatched: 3. Germline CDR1 is SGHDT and CDR2 is YYEEEE. The CDR3 DNA sequence: TGTGCCAGCAGCCACGGGACTAGCGGGAGGGCCTACGAGCAGTACTTC. This gives the protein CASSHGTSGRAYEQYF.

The chain carries TRBV27 and TRBJ2-3, with TRBD1 identical over 7 bases. The CDR3 runs to 14 residues. CDR1 is MNHEY, CDR2 SMNVEV, per germline (reference sequence). The junction had 4 bases not matched to a gene; V was cut back by 5 bases and J by 2 bases. CDR3 DNA: TGTGCCAGCAGTCGGCAGGGGGTCACAGATACGCAGTATTTT. Translation gives CASSRQGVTDTQYF.

The V call is TRBV29-1, the J call TRBJ1-1, with TRBD1 as a possible D gene (5 bases). The germline V and J ends were trimmed by 8 bases and 1 base, with 17 bases remaining between them. Germline-derived CDR1 and CDR2 are SQVTM and ANQGSEA. The CDR3 covers 14 residues. For the CDR3, the DNA is TGCAGCTATAAAGAGGGACCAACGAACACTGAAGCTTTCTTT. It codes for CSYKEGPTNTEAFF.

J is TRBJ2-3 and V is TRBV29-1, with 9 bases matching TRBD2. Germline lookup yields CDR1 SQVTM and CDR2 ANQGSEA. The CDR3 length is 15 residues. After removal of 6 bases from V and 2 bases from J, the junction contained 9 bases not matched to a gene. The CDR3 protein is CSVREKGLATDTQYF. The DNA for the CDR3 is TGCAGCGTGCGCGAGAAGGGACTAGCCACAGATACGCAGTATTTT.

The genes are TRBV19 and TRBJ2-2; TRBD1 matches at 7 bases. Germline lookup yields CDR1 LNHDA and CDR2 SQIVND (reference sequence). J gave up 6 bases and V 8 bases, and 9 bases lay outside the gene matches. The CDR3 runs 14 residues. CDR3 residues: CASADRVSAGELFF. Written as DNA, the CDR3 is TGTGCCAGTGCAGACAGGGTATCGGCCGGGGAGCTGTTTTTT.

The chain carries TRBV13 and TRBJ2-3; D gene uncertain. V was cut by 4 bases and J by 1 base, with 9 bases left in between. This CDR3 region has 14 residues. From germline, CDR1 is PRHDT and CDR2 FYEKMQ (reference sequence). The CDR3 DNA reads TGTGCCAGCAGCTCCCACCCTGGCACAGATACGCAGTATTTT. Translation: CASSSHPGTDTQYF.

This clone was recorded once. The chain has TRBV7-9 and TRBJ1-2; TRBD1 agrees at 7 bases. Germline V gene lookup returns CDR1 SEHNR and CDR2 FQNEAQ (reference sequence). Unmatched junction bases numbered 10, after V lost 5 bases and J lost 4 bases. This CDR3 has 15 amino acids. This chain's CDR3 is CASSHAGTAAYGYTF. In DNA, the CDR3 is TGTGCCAGCAGCCACGCCGGGACAGCAGCCTATGGCTACACCTTC. The full variable domain, with the rest looked up from reference TRBV7-9 and TRBJ1-2, is DTGVSQNPRHKITKRGQNVTFRCDPISEHNRLYWYRQTLGQGPEFLTYFQNEAQLEKSRLLSDRFSAERPKGSFSTLEIQRTEQGDSAMYLCASSHAGTAAYGYTFGSGTRLTVV.

Points on this clone: The sample contains more than one DNA sequence encoding this CDR3. This chain connects TRBV6-5 to TRBJ2-2; TRBD2 matches 9 bases. Per germline, CDR1 MNHEY and CDR2 SVGAGI. The CDR3 extends over 15 amino acids. V lost 2 bases to trimming and J lost 4 bases; unmatched junction nucleotides: 2. CDR3 residues: CASSYVAGATGELFF. DNA of the CDR3: TGTGCCAGCAGTTACGTAGCGGGAGCCACCGGGGAGCTGTTTTTT.

V and J are TRBV5-1 and TRBJ2-2; D remains unclear. The CDR3 runs to 14 residues. The V end lost 2 bases, the J end lost 4 bases, and 9 bases lay between the germline ends. The germline V gene encodes CDR1 SGHRS and CDR2 YFSETQ. This chain's CDR3 is CASSFTVATGELFF. CDR3 sequence (DNA): TGCGCCAGCAGCTTCACGGTAGCCACCGGGGAGCTGTTTTTT.

The rearrangement joins TRBV5-1 to TRBJ1-1, with a weak D call TRBD1 (5 bases). Germline lookup yields CDR1 SGHRS and CDR2 YFSETQ. The CDR3 sequence is 13 residues long. Between the trimmed V and J ends, which lost 4 bases and 4 bases, there was a span of 11 bases. CDR3 protein: CASSRGVGTEAFF. In DNA, the CDR3 is TGCGCCAGCAGCCGAGGGGTAGGCACTGAAGCTTTCTTT.

Notes on this clone: Other DNA sequences within the sample encode an identical CDR3. CDR3 in DNA: TGTGCCAGCAGTTTAGGGGGCCAGCCCCAGCATTTT. Translated: CASSLGGQPQHF. V usage is TRBV28 and J usage is TRBJ1-5; weak D call: TRBD1 (6 bases). The CDR3 has 12 amino acids. The germline CDR1 and CDR2 sequences are MDHEN and SYDVKM. V was cut by 2 bases and J by 7 bases, with 6 bases left in between. The full variable domain, its missing parts supplied by reference TRBV28 and TRBJ1-5, is DVKVTQSSRYLVKRTGEKVFLECVQDMDHENMFWYRQDPGLGLRLIYFSYDVKMKEKGDIPEGYSVSREKKERFSLILESASTNQTSMYLCASSLGGQPQHFGDGTRLSIL.

The V gene is TRBV7-9, the J gene TRBJ2-3, with D perhaps TRBD2 (5 bases). Between the trimmed V and J ends, which lost 2 bases and 5 bases, there was a span of 11 bases. Germline V gene lookup returns CDR1 SEHNR and CDR2 FQNEAQ (reference sequence). The CDR3 is made up of 14 amino acids. The DNA for the CDR3 is TGTGCCAGCAGCTTATCTCCCGGAGGAGATACGCAGTATTTT. The encoded protein is CASSLSPGGDTQYF.

The chain employs TRBV19 and TRBJ2-7, with 7 bases identical to TRBD1. CDR1 is LNHDA, CDR2 SQIVND, per germline (reference sequence). The length of the CDR3 is 13 residues. V was pared by 6 bases and J by 5 bases, with 7 bases of the junction left unmatched. The CDR3, as DNA: TGTGCCAGTAGGAGGACAGGAATCGACGAGCAGTACTTC. Translation gives CASRRTGIDEQYF.

V gene TRBV2 combines with J gene TRBJ1-5; D is unclear. Germline CDR1 SNHLY, CDR2 FYNNEI. Trimming shortened V by 8 bases and J by 0 bases, and 20 bases separated the two germline ends. This CDR3 is 17 amino acids long. Here the CDR3 DNA reads TGTGCCAGCCGACGGAACGGAGGGAGGAATAGCAATCAGCCCCAGCATTTT. This sequence encodes CASRRNGGRNSNQPQHF.

The chain carries TRBV27 and TRBJ2-1; a weak D match, TRBD2 (5 bases). Germline CDR1 and CDR2: MNHEY and SMNVEV (reference sequence). Trimming took off 4 bases at V and 2 bases at J, with 9 bases between the two ends. The CDR3 is made up of 14 amino acids. The CDR3 DNA reads as TGTGCCAGCAGTTCCGGGATAACCTACAATGAGCAGTTCTTC. Amino acid sequence: CASSSGITYNEQFF.

The chain has TRBV5-1 and TRBJ2-2; possibly TRBD1 for D (5 bases). Trimming pared 4 bases from V and 4 bases from J, leaving 14 bases between. Germline CDR1 is SGHRS and CDR2 is YFSETQ. The CDR3 has 15 residues. CDR3 sequence: CASSRQKETTGELFF. The CDR3 coding sequence is TGCGCCAGCAGCCGACAGAAAGAGACCACCGGGGAGCTGTTTTTT.

J is TRBJ2-3 and V is TRBV10-2, with 7 bases matching TRBD1. The germline V gene encodes CDR1 WSHSY and CDR2 SAAADI. This CDR3 has 14 residues. V gave up 4 bases and J gave up 4 bases; unmatched junction bases: 5. Here the CDR3 reads CASSVEGAPDTQYF. CDR3 nucleotide sequence: TGCGCCAGCAGTGTAGAGGGGGCCCCAGATACGCAGTATTTT.

The chain combines TRBV6-1 with TRBJ1-1; D possibly corresponds to TRBD1 (5 bases). The CDR3 sequence is 18 residues long. Trimming shortened V by 3 bases and J by 2 bases, and 22 bases separated the two germline ends. The germline V gene has CDR1 MNHNS and CDR2 SASEGT. DNA of the CDR3: TGTGCCAGCAGTGATGCCCAAGGTGCCAGGGCATATAACACTGAAGCTTTCTTT. It translates to CASSDAQGARAYNTEAFF.

Notes on this clone: Distinct nucleotide sequences in the sample also encode this CDR3. This rearrangement joins TRBV30 to TRBJ1-2; TRBD1 matches at 7 bases. Trimming removed 1 base from V and 4 bases from J; junction bases left unmatched: 3. The V gene's germline CDR1 is GTSNPN and CDR2 SVGIG (reference sequence). This CDR3 has 13 residues. CDR3 region: CAWSGTGVYGYTF. The DNA for the CDR3 is TGTGCCTGGAGTGGCACAGGGGTCTATGGCTACACCTTC.

Comment on this clone: Mismatch with germline at one junction end may stem from a read error. The chain has TRBV7-2 and TRBJ2-7; weak D call: TRBD2 (6 bases). The CDR3 length is 14 residues. Germline CDR1 reads SGHTA; CDR2 reads FQGNSA. The chain's CDR3 is CASSLGTHSYEQYF. The CDR3 nucleotides are TGTGCCAGCAGTTTAGGGACTCACTCCTACGAGCAGTACTTC.

This clone is a singleton in its sample. The chain carries TRBV11-2 and TRBJ2-7, with D possibly TRBD2 on 5 matching bases. Germline lookup yields CDR1 SGHAT and CDR2 FQNNGV. The CDR3 contains 10 residues. Trimming took 4 bases from V and 7 from J, leaving 5 bases between them. CDR3 bases: TGTGCCAGCAGCTCGGGGGAGCAGTACTTC. This sequence encodes CASSSGEQYF. Full variable domain (remainder filled in from reference TRBV11-2 and TRBJ2-7): EAGVAQSPRYKIIEKRQSVAFWCNPISGHATLYWYQQILGQGPKLLIQFQNNGVVDDSQLPKDRFSAERLKGVDSTLKIQPAKLEDSAVYLCASSSGEQYFGPGTRLTVT.

The V call is TRBV5-4, the J call TRBJ2-7, with 7 bases fitting TRBD1. The CDR3 sequence is 14 residues long. Germline lookup yields CDR1 SGHNT and CDR2 YYREEE (reference sequence). The V and J ends lost 4 bases and 3 bases, in that order; junction bases with no gene match: 7. DNA for the CDR3: TGTGCCAGCAGCCATCCCCGGGACAGCTACGAGCAGTACTTC. It specifies CASSHPRDSYEQYF. Variable domain in full (rest from reference TRBV5-4 and TRBJ2-7): ETGVTQSPTHLIKTRGQQVTLRCSSQSGHNTVSWYQQALGQGPQFIFQYYREEENGRGNFPPRFSGLQFPNYSSELNVNALELDDSALYLCASSHPRDSYEQYFGPGTRLTVT.

This clone was counted once. The V call is TRBV4-1, the J call TRBJ2-5; D perhaps matches TRBD1 (6 bases). V was clipped by 6 bases and J by 4 bases, with 18 bases between them. Germline V gives CDR1 MGHRA, CDR2 YSYEKL. The length of the CDR3 is 15 residues. DNA for the CDR3: TGCGCCAGCAGACGTGTTTTACAGGGTGTAGAGACCCAGTACTTC. Translating it yields CASRRVLQGVETQYF.

This rearrangement joins TRBV6-1 to TRBJ1-3; weak D call: TRBD1 (5 bases). Germline CDR1 is MNHNS and CDR2 is SASEGT. CDR3 size: 13 residues. In DNA form, the CDR3 reads TGTGGGGTTTCTCAGGGAACTGGAAACACCATATATTTT. Translated: CGVSQGTGNTIYF.

This rearrangement joins TRBV5-1 to TRBJ1-1; tentatively, D is TRBD1 (5 bases). This CDR3 comprises 17 residues. Trimming shortened V by 0 bases and J by 5 bases, and 20 bases separated the two germline ends. CDR1 SGHRS and CDR2 YFSETQ come from the germline V gene. The CDR3 DNA is TGCGCCAGCAGCTTGGGATTACTGGGGGAGAGGAAGACTGAAGCTTTCTTT. Its protein is CASSLGLLGERKTEAFF.